The 2 T cell receptor beta chains below come from one sample, sequenced in a study of shared clonotypes between healthy human individuals. Measured with immunoSEQ multiplex PCR; TCRdb has only the in-frame clones, and not every one. The table shows approximately 2.1 million clones, with approximately 93% occurring only once. The sequencing input was naive CD4+ T cells from PBMCs. Subset meaning: CD45RA+ positively selected. All receptors derive from a man in his late teens or twenties in good health. Some clones in this sample may be carry-over from other donors' samples.

The chain joins TRBV12-2 to TRBJ2-2; whether TRBD2, the table's D call, matches the DNA was not checked. TRBV12-2 is a listed pseudogene. The CDR3 has 17 residues. The CDR3 sequence: CASRAPKGAGVPGELFF. DNA of the CDR3: TGTGCAAGTCGCGCCCCAAAAGGGGCGGGAGTCCCCGGGGAGCTGTTTTTT.

J is TRBJ2-1 and V is TRBV2; no definite D call. The V gene lost 6 bases and the J gene lost 8 bases, with 11 bases spanning the gap. Germline CDR1 SNHLY, CDR2 FYNNEI. The CDR3 is 12 amino acids. This CDR3 is CASRVEADEQFF. Here the CDR3 DNA reads TGTGCCAGCAGGGTCGAGGCTGATGAGCAGTTCTTC.